This T cell receptor beta chain was observed in a study of response to subunit inactivated influenza vaccine. General observations from the study: Authors suggested seasonal influenza vaccinations each recruit few new T cells.

In its sample, this clonotype was seen a few times. Its antigen is still unknown. TCRdb recomputed calls from the RT-PCR reads with MiXCR, one row per CDR3 protein. This sample yields 700,000 to 800,000 distinct CDR3 sequences, of which 15% to 20% are seen a single time; around 9.9% belongs to the top ten. The receptor's source is a man aged 45-65 years who received an inactivated influenza vaccine. Specimen: PBMCs from blood, collected more than 4 days after vaccination.

The CDR3 loop is CSARDLRREKTQYF. The DNA for the CDR3 is TGCAGTGCTAGAGATCTAAGGCGGGAGAAGACCCAGTACTTC. The V and J genes are TRBV20-1 and TRBJ2-5; TRBD2 matches 7 bases. After removal of 0 bases from V and 6 bases from J, the junction contained 7 bases not matched to a gene. The V gene's germline CDR1 is DFQATT and CDR2 SNEGSKA (reference sequence). The CDR3 loop spans 14 amino acids.